Below, one T cell receptor beta chain is given with its context. Its antigen remains unknown. The sample originates from a study of cytomegalovirus exposure and HLA in healthy donors. PCR involved 60 Vbeta and 13 Jbeta primers. Measured with immunoSEQ multiplex PCR; TCRdb has only the in-frame clones, and not every one. Of approximately 300,000 clones detected, 75% to 90% appear once; the ten largest clones hold 0.3%. The CDR3 extends over 13 amino acids. Germline CDR1 and CDR2: SGHRS and YFSETQ. The trim removed 3 bases at V and 5 bases at J, leaving 1 base unmatched. General observations from the study: With further analysis later on, most CMV-associated TCR beta chains appeared HLA-restricted. In a later analysis, across HLA loci, associated TCR counts were highest for DRB1, lowest for HLA-C.

What was sequenced was PBMCs. The chain links TRBV5-1 to TRBJ2-5; 10 nucleotides match TRBD1. The TCR was taken from a girl aged 2 to 10 in good health and CMV-seronegative. The CDR3 region has the DNA TGCGCCAGCAGCTGGGGACAGGGGGAGACCCAGTACTTC. Translation: CASSWGQGETQYF.